This is a list of T cell receptor beta chains from one sample in a study of T cell repertoires in cytomegalovirus infection. TCRdb used MiXCR to reprocess the reads, holding one entry per CDR3 protein. Of about 330,000 distinct CDR3 sequences listed, around a tenth were seen once; the top ten hold about 4.5%. Specimen: PBMCs. These TCRs come from a human donor in good health (CMV status not recorded). Some clones in this sample may be carry-over from other donors' samples. Each CDR3 is given with its conserved first and last residue. D genes are given only for firm matches. Clone size appears in some rows only: once, few, many, or a class for an expanded clone.

>TRBJ2-7|few|-|TRBV12-5
CASGPRQGVGEYF
TGTGCTAGTGGACCTCGTCAAGGGGTCGGGGAGTACTTC
>TRBJ2-7|many|-|TRBV7-9
CASSLGDSRSYEQYF
TGTGCCAGCAGCTTAGGGGACTCCCGCTCCTACGAGCAGTACTTC
>TRBJ1-1|-|TRBD1|TRBV19
CASNHRGSNTEAFF
TGTGCCAGTAACCACAGGGGAAGTAACACTGAAGCTTTCTTT
>TRBJ2-1|-|-|TRBV6-2/TRBV6-3
CASSWGVNEQFF
TGTGCCAGCAGTTGGGGAGTGAATGAGCAGTTCTTC
>TRBJ1-2|few|-|TRBV7-9
CASTTGHSYGYTF
TGTGCCAGCACCACTGGGCACAGCTATGGCTACACCTTC
>TRBJ2-7|-|-|TRBV6-2/TRBV6-3
CASSYFTTGEQYF
TGTGCCAGCAGTTACTTCACTACGGGTGAGCAGTACTTC
>TRBJ1-5|-|-|TRBV6-6
CASSYSISNQPQHF
TGTGCCAGCAGTTACTCGATCTCTAATCAGCCCCAGCATTTT
>TRBJ2-7|few|-|TRBV30
CAWSVRDGPYEQYF
TGTGCCTGGAGTGTACGGGACGGTCCCTACGAGCAGTACTTC
>TRBJ2-7|few|TRBD2|TRBV7-3
CASSPGLASREQYF
TGTGCCAGCAGCCCTGGACTAGCGTCGCGCGAGCAGTACTTC
>TRBJ1-5|many|TRBD1|TRBV12-3/TRBV12-4
CASRGTGDQPQHF
TGTGCCAGCAGGGGGACAGGGGATCAGCCCCAGCATTTT
>TRBJ1-2|-|-|TRBV7-3
CASSSDRRTNYGYTF
TGTGCCAGCAGCTCCGACAGAAGAACTAACTATGGCTACACCTTC
>TRBJ2-5|many|TRBD2|TRBV7-6
CASNLLAGGETQYF
TGTGCCAGCAACTTACTAGCGGGAGGGGAGACCCAGTACTTC
>TRBJ1-1|many|-|TRBV19
CASSIQATNTEAFF
TGTGCCAGTAGTATCCAGGCGACGAACACTGAAGCTTTCTTT
>TRBJ1-3|few|-|TRBV7-4
CASSTAGNTIYF
TGTGCCAGCAGCACGGCTGGAAACACCATATATTTT
>TRBJ2-5|many|-|TRBV27
CASRSSQETQYF
TGTGCCAGCAGGTCGAGCCAAGAGACCCAGTACTTC
>TRBJ1-5|many|-|TRBV4-1
CASSQEGPYSNQPQHF
TGCGCCAGCAGCCAAGAGGGGCCTTATAGCAATCAGCCCCAGCATTTT
>TRBJ1-6|-|TRBD1|TRBV27
CASSSGTAYGPRTSPLHF
TGTGCCAGCAGTTCAGGGACAGCCTACGGACCCCGGACCTCACCCCTCCACTTT
>TRBJ2-5|-|-|TRBV9
CASSVGDTKETQYF
TGTGCCAGCAGCGTAGGGGACACGAAAGAGACCCAGTACTTC
>TRBJ1-1|many|-|TRBV28
CASRVGSTEAFF
TGTGCCAGCAGGGTCGGTTCGACTGAAGCTTTCTTT
>TRBJ1-3|few|-|TRBV20-1
CSAIRSGELLGNTIYF
TGCAGTGCTATAAGGTCGGGGGAGCTATTAGGAAACACCATATATTTT
>TRBJ1-5|-|-|TRBV15
CATSRAEVPQHF
TGTGCCACCAGCAGAGCGGAGGTGCCCCAGCATTTT
>TRBJ2-3|-|-|TRBV5-1
CASNTQGSRSDTQYF
TGCGCCAGCAACACTCAGGGGAGTCGGTCTGATACGCAGTATTTT
>TRBJ1-6|many|TRBD1|TRBV7-8
CASSGNNRGHNSPLHF
TGTGCCAGCAGCGGGAACAATAGGGGGCACAATTCACCCCTCCACTTT
>TRBJ1-1|-|TRBD1|TRBV20-1
CSASPQGEEAFF
TGCAGTGCTAGTCCCCAGGGGGAAGAAGCTTTCTTT
>TRBJ2-3|many|-|TRBV7-2
CASSLNGGMQYF
TGTGCCAGCAGCTTAAACGGGGGAATGCAGTATTTT
>TRBJ2-6|few|-|TRBV7-2
CASSLPVSGANVLTF
TGTGCCAGCAGCTTACCCGTCTCTGGGGCCAACGTCCTGACTTTC
>TRBJ2-3|-|-|TRBV6-8
CASSSTGYTDTQYF
TGTGCCAGCAGTTCGACAGGTTACACAGATACGCAGTATTTT
>TRBJ2-1|many|-|TRBV7-2
CASSLLGSYNEQFF
TGTGCCAGCAGCTTGCTAGGATCCTACAATGAGCAGTTCTTC
>TRBJ2-2|-|-|TRBV4-3
CASSHGNLGELFF
TGCGCCAGCAGCCATGGAAACCTCGGGGAGCTGTTTTTT
>TRBJ1-2|many|-|TRBV7-2
CASRGSGGSYGYTF
TGTGCCAGCAGGGGGTCGGGGGGCAGCTATGGCTACACCTTC
>TRBJ2-3|many|TRBD1|TRBV7-8
CASSRDRGTDTQYF
TGTGCCAGCAGCCGGGACAGGGGTACAGATACGCAGTATTTT
>TRBJ2-4|many|TRBD1|TRBV6-2/TRBV6-3
CASSFLRDSKNIQYF
TGTGCCAGCAGTTTTCTGAGGGACAGTAAAAACATTCAGTACTTC
>TRBJ1-5|few|-|TRBV6-2/TRBV6-3
CASSALKDSNQPQHF
TGTGCCAGCAGCGCGCTAAAAGATAGCAATCAGCCCCAGCATTTT
>TRBJ1-2|many|-|TRBV18
CASSPPGETISGYTF
TGTGCCAGCTCACCACCGGGGGAGACTATTAGTGGCTACACCTTC
>TRBJ2-1|-|-|TRBV19
CASSIVGNEQFF
TGTGCCAGTAGTATCGTCGGGAATGAGCAGTTCTTC
>TRBJ1-1|-|-|TRBV28
CASSSWGRLNTEAFF
TGTGCCAGCAGCTCCTGGGGGCGACTGAACACTGAAGCTTTCTTT
>TRBJ2-7|many|-|TRBV19
CASSIRTASYEQYF
TGTGCCAGTAGTATTCGGACGGCGAGCTACGAGCAGTACTTC
>TRBJ2-3|many|TRBD1|TRBV13
CASSLGGTGGDTQYF
TGTGCCAGCAGCTTAGGAGGGACAGGGGGTGATACGCAGTATTTT
>TRBJ2-2|-|-|TRBV6-2/TRBV6-3
CASSYSVWRGNTGELFF
TGTGCCAGCAGTTACAGTGTTTGGCGGGGGAACACCGGGGAGCTGTTTTTT
>TRBJ2-1|few|TRBD2|TRBV6-2/TRBV6-3
CASRGGDSYNEQFF
TGTGCCAGCAGGGGAGGGGACTCCTACAATGAGCAGTTCTTC
>TRBJ1-4|-|-|TRBV7-2
CASSWGRLNEKLFF
TGTGCCAGCAGCTGGGGGAGGCTTAATGAAAAACTGTTTTTT
>TRBJ2-5|-|TRBD2|TRBV18
CASSPAGGKETQYF
TGTGCCAGCTCACCAGCGGGGGGAAAAGAGACCCAGTACTTC
>TRBJ1-5|-|-|TRBV19
CASSIREQPQHF
TGTGCCAGTAGTATCAGAGAGCAGCCCCAGCATTTT
>TRBJ2-5|-|-|TRBV2
CASSETRETQYF
TGTGCCAGCAGTGAGACGCGAGAGACCCAGTACTTC
>TRBJ2-3|few|-|TRBV7-6
CASSLVGSDQWDTQYF
TGTGCCAGCAGCTTAGTAGGGAGCGACCAATGGGATACGCAGTATTTT
>TRBJ2-2|few|-|TRBV6-5
CASRGDITGELFF
TGTGCCAGCAGGGGTGACATAACCGGGGAGCTGTTTTTT
>TRBJ2-3|many|-|TRBV6-2/TRBV6-3
CASSYPLAASTDTQYF
TGTGCCAGCAGTTACCCCCTGGCGGCCAGCACAGATACGCAGTATTTT
>TRBJ2-2|few|-|TRBV7-2
CASSRGWGNTGELFF
TGTGCCAGCAGCCGGGGATGGGGGAACACCGGGGAGCTGTTTTTT
>TRBJ2-7|-|-|TRBV28
CASSRDVYEQYF
TGTGCCAGCAGCAGGGACGTTTACGAGCAGTACTTC
>TRBJ2-5|many|TRBD2|TRBV7-2
CASSPGLAQETQYF
TGTGCCAGCAGCCCGGGACTAGCCCAAGAGACCCAGTACTTC
>TRBJ1-6|many|-|TRBV7-2
CAGRRQGNSPLHF
TGTGCCGGGCGGCGGCAGGGAAATTCACCCCTCCACTTT
>TRBJ2-1|-|TRBD2|TRBV20-1
CSANGLAGGPYNEQFF
TGCAGTGCTAACGGACTAGCGGGAGGACCGTACAATGAGCAGTTCTTC
>TRBJ2-5|few|TRBD1|TRBV10-3
CAISGGQGLQETQYF
TGTGCCATCAGTGGGGGACAGGGGCTCCAAGAGACCCAGTACTTC
>TRBJ1-2|-|-|TRBV5-4
CASSFPGGRGGYTF
TGTGCCAGCAGCTTTCCCGGGGGGCGGGGTGGCTACACCTTC
>TRBJ2-1|few|TRBD2|TRBV5-4
CASSSPVTLAGTYNEQFF
TGTGCCAGCAGCTCCCCTGTTACGCTAGCGGGAACATACAATGAGCAGTTCTTC
>TRBJ2-5|few|-|TRBV27
CASSPSARGGRQETQYF
TGTGCCAGCAGTCCGTCGGCTAGGGGAGGACGGCAAGAGACCCAGTACTTC
>TRBJ2-1|many|-|TRBV4-3
CASSQDPGARANNEQFF
TGCGCCAGCAGCCAAGATCCTGGGGCTAGAGCGAACAATGAGCAGTTCTTC
>TRBJ1-3|many|-|TRBV2
CASSRGTIYSGNTIYF
TGTGCCAGCAGTCGGGGGACTATATACTCTGGAAACACCATATATTTT
>TRBJ1-2|-|TRBD1|TRBV6-2/TRBV6-3
CATGKQGQLYGYTF
TGTGCCACCGGAAAGCAGGGACAGCTCTATGGCTACACCTTC
>TRBJ2-3|few|-|TRBV6-6
CASSSDGTDTQYF
TGTGCCAGCAGTTCTGACGGCACAGATACGCAGTATTTT